Listed below are T cell receptor beta chains from one sample, sequenced in a study of blood T cell repertoires in COVID-19. Data came from immunoSEQ multiplex PCR; TCRdb stores just in-frame clones and leaves some out. The table includes roughly 72,000 clones, around 80% detected once. The sample was peripheral blood. These receptors were collected from a man in his 70s who had recovered from COVID-19. CDR3s include the opening cysteine and the closing phenylalanine or tryptophan. A D gene is named only where the DNA matches it firmly. For some rows the clone size is stated as once, few or many, or as a class when expanded; others skip it.

V	size	D	J	DNA	CDR3
TRBV9	-	TRBD2	TRBJ2-3	TGTGCCAGCAGCTTAGCGGGAGTGGTAGATACGCAGTATTTT	CASSLAGVVDTQYF
TRBV7-7	-	TRBD2	TRBJ2-5	TGTGCCAGCAGCCCGACTAGCGGGAACCGGGAGACCCAGTACTTC	CASSPTSGNRETQYF
TRBV7-2	-	-	TRBJ2-2	TGTGCCAGCAGCTTAAATTTGCGGGGGCCGAACACCGGGGAGCTGTTTTTT	CASSLNLRGPNTGELFF
TRBV27	-	TRBD2	TRBJ2-3	TGTGCCAGCAGTTTATATATAGCGGGGGGCCTCACAGATACGCAGTATTTT	CASSLYIAGGLTDTQYF
TRBV2	-	-	TRBJ1-6	TGTGCCAGCAGTGAGCCAGGGTTTAATTCACCCCTCCACTTT	CASSEPGFNSPLHF
TRBV3-1/TRBV3-2	-	TRBD2	TRBJ2-1	TGTGCCAGCAAGTTTCTAGCGGGGGATGAGCAGTTCTTC	CASKFLAGDEQFF
TRBV7-2	-	TRBD1	TRBJ1-1	TGTGCCAGCAGCTCCCAGACAGGGTTGAACACTGAAGCTTTCTTT	CASSSQTGLNTEAFF
TRBV14	once	-	TRBJ2-2	TGTGCCAGCAGCCAAGAATTGGGGGGGCCGAACACCGGGGAGCTGTTTTTT	CASSQELGGPNTGELFF
TRBV28	-	TRBD1	TRBJ1-3	TGTGCCAGCAGTTCCTGGACAGGGGAGAAAAACACCATATATTTT	CASSSWTGEKNTIYF
TRBV9	-	TRBD2	TRBJ2-5	TGTGCCAGCAGCCTAGGGACTAGCGGGGCTCAAGAGACCCAGTACTTC	CASSLGTSGAQETQYF
TRBV19	-	TRBD2	TRBJ2-1	TGTGCCAGTAGTTTCGGACTAGCGGGAAGAAATGAGCAGTTCTTC	CASSFGLAGRNEQFF
TRBV5-1	few	TRBD2	TRBJ2-1	TGCGCCAGCAGCCCGTTCTCTAGCGGGGGTTTTCGGAATGAGCAGTTCTTC	CASSPFSSGGFRNEQFF
TRBV6-5	-	-	TRBJ2-7	TGTGCCAGCATCAGGGCAGGCTCCTACGAGCAGTACTTC	CASIRAGSYEQYF
TRBV27	few	TRBD1	TRBJ1-2	TGTGCCAGCGGCTGGGACAGGGCGAATGGCTACACCTTC	CASGWDRANGYTF
TRBV11-2	-	-	TRBJ1-4	TGTGCCAGCAGCGCACAGGGAACAGGTGAAAAACTGTTTTTT	CASSAQGTGEKLFF
TRBV6-5	-	-	TRBJ1-4	TGTGCCAGCAGGCCTGACACGTCGAATGAAAAACTGTTTTTT	CASRPDTSNEKLFF
TRBV12-3/TRBV12-4	-	TRBD1	TRBJ1-2	TGTGCCAGCACCACGACAGGGCAGGGCTACACCTTC	CASTTTGQGYTF
TRBV28	-	TRBD1	TRBJ2-6	TGTGCCAGCAGTTTTGGCCCGACAGGGGGAAGGTCTGGGGCCAACGTCCTGACTTTC	CASSFGPTGGRSGANVLTF
TRBV3-1/TRBV3-2	-	TRBD1	TRBJ1-4	TGTGCCAGCAGCGTTCTTACCACCGGGACAGGGGTCGTGTTGGGTACTAATGAAAAACTGTTTTTT	CASSVLTTGTGVVLGTNEKLFF
TRBV28	-	TRBD1	TRBJ1-6	TGTGCCAGCAGGCCCCACAGGGGACGCTCCAATTCACCCCTCCACTTT	CASRPHRGRSNSPLHF
TRBV7-2	-	-	TRBJ2-3	TGTGCCAGCAGCTTAGTCAGGGCCCCAGATACGCAGTATTTT	CASSLVRAPDTQYF
TRBV19	-	-	TRBJ1-5	TGTGCCAGTAAACAGGGTCGCAGATACAATCAGCCCCAGCATTTT	CASKQGRRYNQPQHF
TRBV18	-	-	TRBJ1-4	TGTGCCAGCTCACCACGCACCGAGGAAAAACTGTTTTTT	CASSPRTEEKLFF
TRBV4-2	-	-	TRBJ2-1	TGTGCCAGCAGCCAAGCCGTGACAGCCTACAATGAGCAGTTCTTC	CASSQAVTAYNEQFF
TRBV3-1/TRBV3-2	-	TRBD1	TRBJ1-2	TGTGCCAGCAGCCAAGGGAGGGACAGCTATGGCTACACCTTC	CASSQGRDSYGYTF
TRBV20-1	-	TRBD1	TRBJ1-1	TGCAGTGCTAGTCGGGACAGGACGAACACTGAAGCTTTCTTT	CSASRDRTNTEAFF
TRBV6-1	once	-	TRBJ1-2	TGTGCCAGCAGTGAAGGACAGGCTGCCTATGGCTACACCTTC	CASSEGQAAYGYTF
TRBV4-1	-	TRBD2	TRBJ2-1	TGCGCCAGCAGCCAATTTCTAGCGGGTTCCTACAATGAGCAGTTCTTC	CASSQFLAGSYNEQFF
TRBV7-2	-	-	TRBJ2-5	TGTGCCAGCAGCTTAGGTTTTGGCAGCCAAGAGACCCAGTACTTC	CASSLGFGSQETQYF
TRBV19	-	TRBD1	TRBJ2-1	TGTGCCAGTAGTATCAGGGACAGGGTCAATGAGCAGTTCTTC	CASSIRDRVNEQFF
TRBV11-2	-	-	TRBJ1-4	TGTGCCAGCAGGAGGATCCAAGACGAAAAACTGTTTTTT	CASRRIQDEKLFF
TRBV10-1	-	TRBD2	TRBJ2-1	TGCGCCAGTGGGGGGGGAGGGCCCTACAATGAGCAGTTCTTC	CASGGGGPYNEQFF
TRBV7-2	-	-	TRBJ2-2	TGTGCCAGCAGCTTCTTACCCAGGGGGAACACCGGGGAGCTGTTTTTT	CASSFLPRGNTGELFF
TRBV5-5	-	-	TRBJ2-7	TGTGCCAGCAGCTTGGGAGGAGGTAACGAGCAGTACTTC	CASSLGGGNEQYF
TRBV10-3	-	TRBD1	TRBJ1-1	TGTGCCACCGGTCGGAGACAGGGAAACACTGAAGCTTTCTTT	CATGRRQGNTEAFF
TRBV7-2	few	-	TRBJ2-3	TGTGCCACCAGACGGGACACCTTCACAGATACGCAGTATTTT	CATRRDTFTDTQYF
TRBV4-3	-	-	TRBJ1-5	TGCGCCAGCAGCCAACGGGAATCGGGCAATCAGCCCCAGCATTTT	CASSQRESGNQPQHF
TRBV7-2	-	TRBD2	TRBJ2-3	TGTGCCAGCAGCTTAGAAGCGGGAGGCGGGGGTACGCAGTATTTT	CASSLEAGGGGTQYF
TRBV4-3	-	TRBD2	TRBJ2-1	TGCGCCAGCAGCCAAGAGAGGACTAGCATTGGGGATGAGCAGTTCTTC	CASSQERTSIGDEQFF
TRBV27	-	TRBD2	TRBJ2-5	TGTGCCAGCAGCACAGGGACTAGTGGGGGGGAGACCCAGTACTTC	CASSTGTSGGETQYF
TRBV15	few	TRBD1	TRBJ2-2	TGTGCCACCAGCAGCCCAACCGGGACAGGGTACACCGGGGAGCTGTTTTTT	CATSSPTGTGYTGELFF